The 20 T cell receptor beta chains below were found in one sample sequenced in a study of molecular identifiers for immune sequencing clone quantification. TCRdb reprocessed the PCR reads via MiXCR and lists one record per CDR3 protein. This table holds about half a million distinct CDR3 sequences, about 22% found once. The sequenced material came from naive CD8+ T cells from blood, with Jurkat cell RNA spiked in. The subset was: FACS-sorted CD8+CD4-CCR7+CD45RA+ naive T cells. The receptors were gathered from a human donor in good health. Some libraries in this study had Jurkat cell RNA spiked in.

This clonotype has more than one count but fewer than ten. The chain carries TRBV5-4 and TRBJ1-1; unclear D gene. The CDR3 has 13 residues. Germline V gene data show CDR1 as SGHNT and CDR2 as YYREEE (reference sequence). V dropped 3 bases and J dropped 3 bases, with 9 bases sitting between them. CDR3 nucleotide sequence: TGTGCCAGCAGCTCCTGGGAGGACACTGAAGCTTTCTTT. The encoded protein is CASSSWEDTEAFF.

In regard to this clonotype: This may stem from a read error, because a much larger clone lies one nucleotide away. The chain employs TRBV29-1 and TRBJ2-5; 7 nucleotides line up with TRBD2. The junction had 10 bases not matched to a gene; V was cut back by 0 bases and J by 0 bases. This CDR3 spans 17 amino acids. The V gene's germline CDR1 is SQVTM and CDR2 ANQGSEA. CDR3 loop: CSVEDWEGRGNQETQYF. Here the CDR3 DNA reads TGCAGCGTTGAAGATTGGGAGGGTAGGGGAAACCAAGAGACCCAGTACTTC.

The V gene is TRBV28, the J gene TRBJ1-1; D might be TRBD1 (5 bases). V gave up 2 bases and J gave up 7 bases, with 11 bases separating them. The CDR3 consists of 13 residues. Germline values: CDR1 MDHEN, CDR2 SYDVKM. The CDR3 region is CASSLILGGEAFF. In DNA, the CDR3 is TGTGCCAGCAGTTTAATACTGGGGGGTGAAGCTTTCTTT. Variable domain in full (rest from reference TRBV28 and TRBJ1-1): DVKVTQSSRYLVKRTGEKVFLECVQDMDHENMFWYRQDPGLGLRLIYFSYDVKMKEKGDIPEGYSVSREKKERFSLILESASTNQTSMYLCASSLILGGEAFFGQGTRLTVV.

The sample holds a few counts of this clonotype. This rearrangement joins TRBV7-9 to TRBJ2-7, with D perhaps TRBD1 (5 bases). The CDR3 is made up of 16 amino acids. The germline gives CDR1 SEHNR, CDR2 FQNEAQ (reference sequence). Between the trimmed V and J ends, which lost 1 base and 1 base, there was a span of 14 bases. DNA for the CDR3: TGTGCCAGCAGCTTAGGCGCAGGGTCCTTGTCCTACGAGCAGTACTTC. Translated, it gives CASSLGAGSLSYEQYF.

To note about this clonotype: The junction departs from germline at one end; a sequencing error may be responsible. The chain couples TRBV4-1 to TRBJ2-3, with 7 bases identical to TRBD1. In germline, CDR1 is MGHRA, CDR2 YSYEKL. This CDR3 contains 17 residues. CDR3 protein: CASSQTIGQAGTDAQYF. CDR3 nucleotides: TGCGCCAGCAGCCAAACCATTGGACAGGCCGGCACAGATGCGCAGTATTTT.

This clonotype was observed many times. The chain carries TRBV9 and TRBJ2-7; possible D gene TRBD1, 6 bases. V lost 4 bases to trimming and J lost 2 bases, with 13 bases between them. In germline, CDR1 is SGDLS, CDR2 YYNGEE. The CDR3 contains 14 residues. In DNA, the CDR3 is TGTGCCAGCAGCCCCCGGGACACCACCTACGAGCAGTACTTC. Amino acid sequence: CASSPRDTTYEQYF.

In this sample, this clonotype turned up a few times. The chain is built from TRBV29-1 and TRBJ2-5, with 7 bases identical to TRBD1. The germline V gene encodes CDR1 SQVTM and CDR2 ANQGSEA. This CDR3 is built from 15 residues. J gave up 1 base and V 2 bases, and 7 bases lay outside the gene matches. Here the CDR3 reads CSVETPDRVQETQYF. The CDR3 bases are TGCAGCGTTGAAACTCCCGACAGGGTCCAAGAGACCCAGTACTTC.

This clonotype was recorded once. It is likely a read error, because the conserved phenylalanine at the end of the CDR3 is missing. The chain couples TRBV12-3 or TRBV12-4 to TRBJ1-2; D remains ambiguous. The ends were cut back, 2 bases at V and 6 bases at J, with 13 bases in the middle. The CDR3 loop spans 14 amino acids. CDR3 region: CASSLMGLVDGYTL. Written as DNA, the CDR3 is TGTGCCAGCAGTTTAATGGGTCTCGTCGATGGCTACACCCTC.

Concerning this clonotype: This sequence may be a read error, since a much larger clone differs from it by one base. CDR3 sequence reads: CASSPNPAGETQYF. In DNA form, the CDR3 reads TGTGCCAGCAGCCCGAACCCAGCGGGGGAGACCCAGTACTTC. This sequence joins TRBV11-2 and TRBJ2-5; TRBD2 aligns across 7 bases. The trim removed 5 bases at V and 5 bases at J, leaving 8 bases unmatched. This CDR3 has 14 residues. CDR1 and CDR2 from the germline V gene are SGHAT and FQNNGV.

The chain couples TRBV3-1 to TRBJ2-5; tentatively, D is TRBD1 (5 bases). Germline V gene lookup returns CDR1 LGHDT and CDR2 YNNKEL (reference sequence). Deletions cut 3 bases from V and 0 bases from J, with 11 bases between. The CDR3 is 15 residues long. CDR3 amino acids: CASSHPGAYQETQYF. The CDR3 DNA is TGTGCCAGCAGCCACCCTGGGGCATACCAAGAGACCCAGTACTTC.

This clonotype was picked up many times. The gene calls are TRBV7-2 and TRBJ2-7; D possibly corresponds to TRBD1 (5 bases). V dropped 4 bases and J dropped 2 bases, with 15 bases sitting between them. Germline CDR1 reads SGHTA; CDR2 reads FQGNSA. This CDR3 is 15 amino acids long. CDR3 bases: TGTGCCAGCAGCTCATCTAATTGGGGCCCCTACGAGCAGTACTTC. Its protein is CASSSSNWGPYEQYF.

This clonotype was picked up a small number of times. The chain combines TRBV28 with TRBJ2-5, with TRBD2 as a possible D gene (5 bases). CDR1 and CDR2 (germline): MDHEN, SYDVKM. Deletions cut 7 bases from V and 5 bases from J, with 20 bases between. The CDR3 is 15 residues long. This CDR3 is CASTITGTAVETQYF. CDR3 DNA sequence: TGTGCCAGCACCATTACGGGAACGGCGGTTGAGACCCAGTACTTC.

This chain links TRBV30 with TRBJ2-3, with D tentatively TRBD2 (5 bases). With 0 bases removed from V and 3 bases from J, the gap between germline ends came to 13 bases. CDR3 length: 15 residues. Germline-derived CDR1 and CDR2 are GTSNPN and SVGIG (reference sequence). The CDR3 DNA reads TGTGCCTGGAGTGTATCTAGCATGGCTACAGATACGCAGTATTTT. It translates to CAWSVSSMATDTQYF.

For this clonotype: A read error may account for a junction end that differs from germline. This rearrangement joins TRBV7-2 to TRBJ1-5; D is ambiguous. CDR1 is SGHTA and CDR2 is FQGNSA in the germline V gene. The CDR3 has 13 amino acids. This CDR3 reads CASSPGSNHPQHF. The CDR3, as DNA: TGTGCCAGCAGCCCGGGAAGCAATCATCCCCAGCATTTT.

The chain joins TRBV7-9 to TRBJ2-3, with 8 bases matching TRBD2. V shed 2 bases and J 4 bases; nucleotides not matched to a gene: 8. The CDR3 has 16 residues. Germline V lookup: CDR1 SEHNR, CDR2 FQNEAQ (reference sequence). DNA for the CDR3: TGTGCCAGCAGCTTATCGGCGGGAGGAGTTGCAGATACGCAGTATTTT. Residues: CASSLSAGGVADTQYF.

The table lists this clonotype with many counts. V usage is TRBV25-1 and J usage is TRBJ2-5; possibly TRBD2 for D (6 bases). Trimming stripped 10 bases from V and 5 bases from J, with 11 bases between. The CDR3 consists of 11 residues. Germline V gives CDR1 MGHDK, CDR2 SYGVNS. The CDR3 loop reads CATSSGETQYF. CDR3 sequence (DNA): TGTGCCACCTCGAGCGGGGAGACCCAGTACTTC.

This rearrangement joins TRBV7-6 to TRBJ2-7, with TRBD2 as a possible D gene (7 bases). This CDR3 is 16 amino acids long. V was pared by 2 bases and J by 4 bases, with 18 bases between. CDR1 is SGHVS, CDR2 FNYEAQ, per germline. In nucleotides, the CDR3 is TGTGCCAGCAGCTTATTTGGGGGGGCCGAGAGTTACGAGCAGTACTTC. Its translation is CASSLFGGAESYEQYF.

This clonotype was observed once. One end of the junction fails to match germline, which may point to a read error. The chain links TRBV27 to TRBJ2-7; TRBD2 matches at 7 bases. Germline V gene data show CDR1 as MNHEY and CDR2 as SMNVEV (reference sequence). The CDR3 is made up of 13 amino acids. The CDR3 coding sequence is TGTGCCAGCACAATAACGGGAGGTTACGTGCAGTACTTC. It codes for CASTITGGYVQYF.

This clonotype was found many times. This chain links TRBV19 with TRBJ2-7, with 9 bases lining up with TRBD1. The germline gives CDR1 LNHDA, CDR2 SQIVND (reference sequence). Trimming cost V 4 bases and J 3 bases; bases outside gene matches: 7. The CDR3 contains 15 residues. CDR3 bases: TGTGCCAGTAGTACCGGGACAGGGTATGTCTACGAGCAGTACTTC. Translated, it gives CASSTGTGYVYEQYF.

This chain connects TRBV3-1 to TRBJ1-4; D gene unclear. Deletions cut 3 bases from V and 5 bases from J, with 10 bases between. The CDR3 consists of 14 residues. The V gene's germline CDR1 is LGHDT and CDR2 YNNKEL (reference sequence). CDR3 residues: CASSQMGENEKLFF. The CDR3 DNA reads TGTGCCAGCAGCCAGATGGGAGAAAATGAAAAACTGTTTTTT.